These T cell receptor beta chains were read from a single sample in a study of blood T cell repertoires in COVID-19. Measured with immunoSEQ multiplex PCR; TCRdb has only the in-frame clones, and not every one. Counted here are about 80,000 clones, about 73% occurring once; the ten biggest clones make up 5% to 6%. Source material: peripheral blood. Source of these receptors: a man aged 45-60 years with active or convalescent COVID-19. Each CDR3 is given with its conserved first and last residue. D genes are given only for firm matches. A row's size may be missing; if present it is once, few, many or a size class.

CDR3aa	CDR3nt	d_gene	v_gene	abundance	j_gene
CASSERPRGPTNEKLFF	TGTGCCAGCAGTGAAAGGCCGCGTGGGCCAACTAATGAAAAACTGTTTTTT	.	TRBV6-1	.	TRBJ1-4
CASSLARGALQETQYF	TGTGCCAGCAGCTTAGCCCGGGGGGCCCTCCAAGAGACCCAGTACTTC	.	TRBV11-3	.	TRBJ2-5
CASRGASTDTQYF	TGTGCCAGCAGAGGGGCTAGCACAGATACGCAGTATTTT	.	TRBV11-2	few	TRBJ2-3
CASSARDRVATEQYF	TGTGCCAGCAGCGCCCGGGACAGGGTCGCAACCGAGCAGTACTTC	.	TRBV21-1	.	TRBJ2-7
CASSIDGGGGHTGELFF	TGTGCCAGTAGTATAGATGGCGGGGGCGGACACACCGGGGAGCTGTTTTTT	.	TRBV19	once	TRBJ2-2
CASSQTGFNYGYTF	TGTGCCAGCAGCCAGACAGGTTTTAACTATGGCTACACCTTC	.	TRBV3-1/TRBV3-2	many	TRBJ1-2
CASSYSYNEQFF	TGTGCCAGCAGCTATTCGTACAATGAGCAGTTCTTC	.	TRBV3-1/TRBV3-2	few	TRBJ2-1
CASSQQGSMGYGYTF	TGTGCCAGCAGCCAACAGGGAAGTATGGGCTATGGCTACACCTTC	.	TRBV2	.	TRBJ1-2
CASSPSGDTQYF	TGTGCCAGCAGCCCGTCGGGAGATACGCAGTATTTT	.	TRBV5-4	.	TRBJ2-3
CASSAPQTTNEKLFF	TGTGCCAGTAGTGCCCCACAGACAACTAATGAAAAACTGTTTTTT	.	TRBV19	.	TRBJ1-4
CASSFDLSYGYTF	TGTGCCAGCAGCTTTGATCTAAGCTATGGCTACACCTTC	.	TRBV7-2	.	TRBJ1-2
CASSSGLAFADTQYF	TGTGCCAGCAGTTCCGGACTAGCGTTTGCAGATACGCAGTATTTT	TRBD2	TRBV6-5	.	TRBJ2-3
CASSLQGLNTEAFF	TGTGCCAGCAGCCTACAGGGCCTAAACACTGAAGCTTTCTTT	.	TRBV13	.	TRBJ1-1
CASSQGTSGLNEQFF	TGTGCCAGCAGCCAAGGGACTAGCGGCCTCAATGAGCAGTTCTTC	TRBD2	TRBV14	.	TRBJ2-1
CASSPRDRASGEQYF	TGTGCCAGCAGTCCCCGGGACAGGGCCTCGGGAGAGCAGTACTTC	TRBD1	TRBV27	.	TRBJ2-7
CASSPPGQGNSPLHF	TGCGCCAGCAGCCCGCCGGGACAGGGAAACTCACCCCTCCACTTT	TRBD1	TRBV5-1	few	TRBJ1-6
CATLRGYGYTF	TGTGCCACCCTGAGGGGGTACGGCTACACCTTC	.	TRBV25-1	few	TRBJ1-2
CAWRAVPGANVLTF	TGTGCCTGGAGGGCAGTCCCTGGGGCCAACGTCCTGACTTTC	.	TRBV30	.	TRBJ2-6
CASSLVGQSQETQYF	TGTGCCAGCAGCTTAGTGGGACAAAGCCAAGAGACCCAGTACTTC	.	TRBV7-2	.	TRBJ2-5
CASSGVTSTGETQYF	TGCGCCAGCAGCGGAGTGACCAGCACCGGGGAGACCCAGTACTTC	.	TRBV5-1	.	TRBJ2-5